The present TCR beta chain was sequenced within a study of T cell repertoires in cytomegalovirus infection. Study details: Public TCR beta signatures were indicative of both CMV infection and a matching HLA type.

TCRdb analysed the reads with MiXCR anew, one entry per CDR3 protein. Of 170,000 or so distinct CDR3 sequences listed, around 15% were seen once; the top ten hold 25% to 30%. General observations from the study: Public TCR beta family frequency separated CMV-and-HLA carriers, including in an independent cohort. HLA-C-restricted, CMV-specific TCR beta clonotypes were dominant ex vivo.

This clonotype was detected ten times or more. Its specificity is not known. This clonotype was sampled from a human donor in good health (CMV status not recorded). Some clones in this sample may be carry-over from other donors' samples. The specimen sequenced was PBMCs.

CDR3 DNA sequence: TGTGCCAGCAGTTTACAAGGAGCGAACTATGGCTACACCTTC. This gives the protein CASSLQGANYGYTF. The rearrangement links TRBV27 to TRBJ1-2; D is undetermined. This CDR3 is built from 14 residues. Germline V gives CDR1 MNHEY, CDR2 SMNVEV (reference sequence). Between the trimmed V and J ends, which lost 2 bases and 2 bases, there was a span of 9 bases.